The 16 T cell receptor beta chains reported below all come from one sample, sequenced in a study of blood T cell repertoires in COVID-19. Profiling relied on immunoSEQ multiplex PCR, and the TCRdb table lists in-frame clones only, not all of them. Counted here are some 59,000 clones, over 60% occurring once; the ten biggest clones make up about 20%. Sequencing was carried out using peripheral blood. These receptor sequences come from a man younger than 45 with COVID-19, enrolled during active disease.

This clone has only one observation. The J gene is TRBJ2-2, the V gene TRBV5-1, with 7 bases matching TRBD2. Germline CDR1 and CDR2: SGHRS and YFSETQ. The CDR3 sequence is 15 residues long. V was pared by 4 bases and J by 5 bases, with 8 bases of the junction left unmatched. CDR3 amino acids: CASSAGLVGTGELFF. The DNA of the CDR3 is TGCGCCAGCAGCGCTGGACTAGTAGGGACCGGGGAGCTGTTTTTT.

The sample holds a few counts of this clone. The chain employs TRBV12-3 or TRBV12-4 and TRBJ2-7; no firm D call. V was trimmed by 4 bases and J by 4 bases, leaving 5 bases between them. CDR3 length equals 11 residues. CDR3 region: CASSSRYEQYF. CDR3 bases: TGTGCCAGCAGTTCTAGGTACGAGCAGTACTTC.

V and J are TRBV11-2 and TRBJ2-7; TRBD2 matches 10 bases. Germline V CDR1 and CDR2: SGHAT, FQNNGV. CDR3 length: 17 residues. V was pared by 2 bases and J by 2 bases, with 9 bases of the junction left unmatched. CDR3 amino acids: CASSLPSGSGGAYEQYF. The CDR3 DNA sequence: TGTGCCAGCAGCTTACCTAGCGGGAGTGGAGGGGCCTACGAGCAGTACTTC.

The chain uses TRBV5-1 and TRBJ2-1; 8 bases map to TRBD1. Germline values: CDR1 SGHRS, CDR2 YFSETQ. The CDR3 is 15 residues long. V gave up 4 bases and J gave up 3 bases; unmatched junction bases: 6. The CDR3 DNA is TGCGCCAGCAGCGGAAGGACAGGGAGCTACAATGAGCAGTTCTTC. Residues: CASSGRTGSYNEQFF.

The chain carries TRBV6-1 and TRBJ2-7, with 9 bases aligning to TRBD1. The CDR3 spans 16 residues. Germline CDR1 reads MNHNS; CDR2 reads SASEGT. J was trimmed by 4 bases and V by 0 bases; bases with no gene match: 7. CDR3 sequence reads: CASSEAHTGGWYEQYF. CDR3 DNA: TGTGCCAGCAGTGAAGCTCACACAGGGGGCTGGTACGAGCAGTACTTC.

The chain links TRBV11-2 to TRBJ2-1, with TRBD2 identical over 9 bases. Unmatched junction bases numbered 6, after V lost 7 bases and J lost 2 bases. This CDR3 has 15 residues. From germline, CDR1 is SGHAT and CDR2 FQNNGV. CDR3 in DNA: TGTGCCAGCAAGGACTTAGCGGGGGCCTACAATGAGCAGTTCTTC. This gives the protein CASKDLAGAYNEQFF. Together with reference TRBV11-2 and TRBJ2-1, the CDR3 gives the full variable domain: EAGVAQSPRYKIIEKRQSVAFWCNPISGHATLYWYQQILGQGPKLLIQFQNNGVVDDSQLPKDRFSAERLKGVDSTLKIQPAKLEDSAVYLCASKDLAGAYNEQFFGPGTRLTVL.

The gene calls are TRBV3-1 (or the pseudogene TRBV3-2) and TRBJ1-5, with D possibly TRBD1 on 5 matching bases. Per the germline V gene, CDR1 is LGHDT and CDR2 is YNNKEL (reference sequence). The CDR3 is 15 amino acids. V gave up 2 bases and J gave up 9 bases, with 17 bases separating them. CDR3 loop: CASSQKWGGEAPQHF. The CDR3 DNA sequence: TGTGCCAGCAGCCAAAAGTGGGGGGGGGAAGCGCCCCAGCATTTT.

The genes are TRBV4-2 and TRBJ2-7; possible D gene TRBD1, 5 bases. The CDR3 has 13 residues. Germline V gives CDR1 LGHNA, CDR2 YNFKEQ. V was clipped by 4 bases and J by 4 bases, with 11 bases between them. CDR3 amino acids: CASSPDTAYEQYF. The CDR3 DNA sequence: TGTGCCAGCAGCCCGGACACTGCTTACGAGCAGTACTTC.

The rearrangement uses TRBV18 and TRBJ1-2; TRBD1 is a possible D gene (6 bases). Germline CDR1 and CDR2: KGHSH and LQKENI. The CDR3 has 15 amino acids. V shed 3 bases and J shed 8 bases, with 19 bases lying between them. The CDR3 spells CASSPPITGLHGYTF. The DNA for the CDR3 is TGTGCCAGCTCACCCCCTATAACAGGGTTACACGGCTACACCTTC. Full variable domain (missing parts from reference TRBV18 and TRBJ1-2): NAGVMQNPRHLVRRRGQEARLRCSPMKGHSHVYWYRQLPEEGLKFMVYLQKENIIDESGMPKERFSAEFPKEGPSILRIQQVVRGDSAAYFCASSPPITGLHGYTFGSGTRLTVV.

V and J are TRBV27 and TRBJ2-5, with 8 bases matching TRBD1. V was clipped by 6 bases and J by 5 bases; unmatched bases: 5. CDR3 length: 13 amino acids. The germline CDR1 and CDR2 sequences are MNHEY and SMNVEV (reference sequence). The CDR3 DNA is TGTGCCAGCAGAGGACAGGGCAGGGAGACCCAGTACTTC. It specifies CASRGQGRETQYF.

The V call is TRBV10-3, the J call TRBJ1-6; possibly TRBD1 for D (5 bases). Germline-derived CDR1 and CDR2 are ENHRY and SYGVKD. There are 14 residues in the CDR3. V lost 4 bases and J 8 bases, leaving 12 bases between the germline ends. The DNA for the CDR3 is TGTGCCATCAGTGTGGGCAGGGCGGATTCACCCCTCCACTTT. Protein product: CAISVGRADSPLHF.

The rearrangement links TRBV28 to TRBJ2-6, with a weak D call TRBD1 (5 bases). V was trimmed by 1 base and J by 2 bases, leaving 21 bases between them. Per germline, CDR1 MDHEN and CDR2 SYDVKM. CDR3 size: 20 residues. This chain's CDR3 is CASSLFATAVVRPGANVLTF. The CDR3 DNA reads TGTGCCAGCAGTTTATTCGCGACAGCCGTTGTGCGGCCTGGGGCCAACGTCCTGACTTTC.

This clone was observed a single time. The chain employs TRBV5-1 and TRBJ1-3, with D maybe TRBD1 (6 bases). V shed 2 bases and J shed 1 base, with 10 bases lying between them. The CDR3 is 15 residues long. Germline CDR1 and CDR2: SGHRS and YFSETQ. The CDR3: CASSFQGNSGNTIYF. Here the CDR3 DNA reads TGCGCCAGCAGCTTTCAGGGGAATTCTGGAAACACCATATATTTT.

The chain is built from TRBV6-5 and TRBJ2-5, with 10 nucleotides matching TRBD2. CDR1 is MNHEY, CDR2 SVGAGI, per germline. Germline trimming cut 6 bases from V and 8 bases from J; bases unmatched to any gene: 12. This CDR3 comprises 15 residues. CDR3 DNA sequence: TGTGCCAGCAGACCTCCGGGTAGCGGGAGGACTACCCAGTACTTC. This translates into CASRPPGSGRTTQYF.

The V and J genes are TRBV5-1 and TRBJ2-1; D remains ambiguous. V gave up 3 bases and J gave up 7 bases, with 11 bases separating them. This CDR3 comprises 13 residues. Germline V gives CDR1 SGHRS, CDR2 YFSETQ. The CDR3 DNA reads TGCGCCAGCAGCTCCACCACGACAAATGAGCAGTTCTTC. As protein: CASSSTTTNEQFF.

This clone has just one count. The chain uses TRBV5-4 and TRBJ2-1; 7 bases are a match to TRBD1. V was pared by 1 base and J by 7 bases, with 8 bases of the junction left unmatched. The CDR3 runs to 15 residues. Germline V gene sequence: CDR1 SGHNT, CDR2 YYREEE (reference sequence). In DNA form, the CDR3 reads TGTGCCAGCAGCTTGAGAGTCACAGGGGCGAATGAGCAGTTCTTC. Its protein is CASSLRVTGANEQFF.